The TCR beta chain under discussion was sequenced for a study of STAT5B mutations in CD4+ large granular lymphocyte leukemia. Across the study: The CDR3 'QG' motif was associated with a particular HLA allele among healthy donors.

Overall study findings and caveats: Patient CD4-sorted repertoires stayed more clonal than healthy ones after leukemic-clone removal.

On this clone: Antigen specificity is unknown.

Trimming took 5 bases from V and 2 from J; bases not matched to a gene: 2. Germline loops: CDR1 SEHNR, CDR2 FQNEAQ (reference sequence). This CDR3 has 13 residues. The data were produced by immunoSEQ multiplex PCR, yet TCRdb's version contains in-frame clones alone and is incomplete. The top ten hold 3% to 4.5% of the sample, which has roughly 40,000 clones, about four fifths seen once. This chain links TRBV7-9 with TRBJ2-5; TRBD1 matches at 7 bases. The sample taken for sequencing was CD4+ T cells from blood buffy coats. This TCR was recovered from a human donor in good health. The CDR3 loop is CASSRGQQETQYF. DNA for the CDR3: TGTGCCAGCAGCCGGGGACAGCAAGAGACCCAGTACTTC.